This TCR beta chain was identified in a study of T cells expressing NK-cell markers. The study, taken as a whole, reports: Dominant NKG2C+ clonotypes in a handful of donors made up about 1.0-8% of CD8+ T cells. These clonotypes, the leaders elsewhere, also led the CD3+CD56-NKG2C+ fraction in a few donors.

As concerns this clonotype: Its cognate antigen is unknown.

Following a re-call of the 5' RACE reads, TCRdb has one entry per CDR3 protein and lacks DNA. Recorded here are about 410,000 distinct CDR3 sequences; the top ten clones represent about 10%. The CDR3 has 16 residues. The germline CDR1 and CDR2 sequences are DFQATT and SNEGSKA (reference sequence). This chain uses TRBV20-1 with TRBJ2-3; TCRdb proposes TRBD1, but this gene call is untestable without DNA. The sample consisted of blood T cells: a sorted CD56 or NKG2C T cell subset, CD4+ or CD8+ T cells, or bulk PBMC T cells (not recorded which). The receptor comes from a woman aged 45-59 years in good health. The CDR3: CSARPSDRGDTDTQYF.